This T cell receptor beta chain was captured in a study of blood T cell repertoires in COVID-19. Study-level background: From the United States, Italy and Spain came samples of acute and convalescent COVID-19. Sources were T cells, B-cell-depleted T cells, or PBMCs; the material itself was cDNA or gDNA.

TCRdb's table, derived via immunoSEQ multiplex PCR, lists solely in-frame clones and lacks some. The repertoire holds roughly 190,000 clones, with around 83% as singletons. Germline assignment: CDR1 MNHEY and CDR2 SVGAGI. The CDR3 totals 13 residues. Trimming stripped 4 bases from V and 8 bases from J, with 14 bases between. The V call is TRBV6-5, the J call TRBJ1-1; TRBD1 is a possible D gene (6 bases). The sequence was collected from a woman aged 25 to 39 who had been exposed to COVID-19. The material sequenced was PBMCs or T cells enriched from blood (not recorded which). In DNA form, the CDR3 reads TGTGCCAGCAGTTTAAACAGGGAAAGGGAAGCTTTCTTT. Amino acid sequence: CASSLNREREAFF.